The 9 T cell receptor beta chains below were found in one sample sequenced in a study of vaccination and CD4 T cells after COVID-19. Their cognate antigens are unknown. Treatment reported: approximately nine-day PBMC culture with coronavirus spike peptide pools or control peptides (ViraFEST assay). Oncomine TCR Beta short-read sequencing was applied to DNA from cultured CD4+ T cells. TCRdb reanalysed the PCR reads using MiXCR and keeps one entry per CDR3 protein. The sample shows about 12,000 distinct CDR3 sequences, roughly 46% of them seen only once. Sequenced sample: CD4+ T cells from blood, cultured in vitro. All receptors derive from a human donor who had recovered from COVID-19.

Turning to this clonotype: One junction end disagrees with the germline gene, perhaps due to a read error. The chain couples TRBV10-3 to TRBJ1-2, with D uncertain. Germline-derived CDR1 and CDR2 are ENHRY and SYGVKD. The CDR3 length is 14 residues. The CDR3 protein is CTINDPPDNYGYTF. In DNA form, the CDR3 reads TGTACCATCAATGACCCCCCGGATAACTATGGCTACACCTTC.

This clonotype has just a few counts. The chain employs TRBV6-1 and TRBJ2-2, with 7 bases aligning to TRBD2. Germline CDR1 and CDR2: MNHNS and SASEGT. The CDR3 totals 15 residues. With V trimmed by 7 bases and J by 1 base, 6 bases remained unmatched. CDR3 protein: CASKGPGGNTGELFF. In nucleotides, the CDR3 is TGTGCCAGCAAGGGTCCGGGAGGGAACACCGGGGAGCTGTTTTTT.

The chain uses TRBV2 and TRBJ1-5, with D possibly TRBD1 on 5 matching bases. Germline-derived CDR1 and CDR2 are SNHLY and FYNNEI. The V gene lost 6 bases and the J gene lost 0 bases, with 15 bases spanning the gap. This CDR3 has 16 residues. This chain's CDR3 is CASSIRQTFSNQPQHF. The CDR3 region has the DNA TGTGCCAGCAGCATACGACAGACCTTTAGCAATCAGCCCCAGCATTTT.

This chain joins TRBV6-1 and TRBJ1-5; D perhaps matches TRBD1 (6 bases). Germline V gives CDR1 MNHNS, CDR2 SASEGT. The CDR3 is 13 amino acids. Trimming took off 0 bases at V and 10 bases at J, with 10 bases between the two ends. CDR3 residues: CASSEARGTPQHF. In DNA form, the CDR3 reads TGTGCCAGCAGTGAAGCGCGTGGGACACCCCAGCATTTT.

This chain links TRBV20-1 with TRBJ2-5; the D gene is possibly TRBD2 (5 bases). The CDR3 runs to 13 residues. Trimming stripped 3 bases from V and 5 bases from J, with 13 bases between. Germline CDR1 DFQATT, CDR2 SNEGSKA (reference sequence). DNA for the CDR3: TGCAGTGCTAGCCCGGGGAACCTCGAGACCCAGTACTTC. Translating gives CSASPGNLETQYF.

This clonotype has just a few counts. The chain couples TRBV6-5 to TRBJ1-3; D is uncertain. The V gene's germline CDR1 is MNHEY and CDR2 SVGAGI. Trimming removed 2 bases from V and 3 bases from J, with 8 bases in between. This CDR3 contains 14 residues. This CDR3 is CASSYREYGNTIYF. The CDR3 nucleotides are TGTGCCAGCAGTTACAGGGAGTATGGAAACACCATATATTTT.

The CDR3 nucleotides are TGTGCCAGTAGCCGCCAACAGCTCGGGGGAACTGGAAACACCATATATTTT. This gives the protein CASSRQQLGGTGNTIYF. This chain joins TRBV19 and TRBJ1-3, with D maybe TRBD1 (5 bases). The V and J ends lost 6 bases and 2 bases respectively, with 20 bases between them. Germline loops: CDR1 LNHDA, CDR2 SQIVND (reference sequence). CDR3 length equals 17 residues.

Relative to its sample, this clonotype is large (0.1 to 1%). This chain links TRBV10-3 with TRBJ1-5; D perhaps matches TRBD1 (6 bases). Trimming removed 0 bases from V and 5 bases from J, with 11 bases in between. The CDR3 spans 15 residues. CDR1 is ENHRY, CDR2 SYGVKD, per germline. Here the CDR3 reads CAISESTGAYQPQHF. The CDR3 nucleotides are TGTGCCATCAGTGAGTCGACGGGGGCTTATCAGCCCCAGCATTTT.

The chain is built from TRBV20-1 and TRBJ2-5, with 8 bases aligning to TRBD2. Germline V gene data show CDR1 as DFQATT and CDR2 as SNEGSKA (reference sequence). The CDR3 totals 15 residues. The J segment lost 5 bases and the V segment lost 5 bases, leaving 13 bases of the junction unmatched. The CDR3 DNA sequence: TGCAGTGCTCCGGTGATGGGCGGGAGGCGGGAGACCCAGTACTTC. Amino acid sequence: CSAPVMGGRRETQYF.